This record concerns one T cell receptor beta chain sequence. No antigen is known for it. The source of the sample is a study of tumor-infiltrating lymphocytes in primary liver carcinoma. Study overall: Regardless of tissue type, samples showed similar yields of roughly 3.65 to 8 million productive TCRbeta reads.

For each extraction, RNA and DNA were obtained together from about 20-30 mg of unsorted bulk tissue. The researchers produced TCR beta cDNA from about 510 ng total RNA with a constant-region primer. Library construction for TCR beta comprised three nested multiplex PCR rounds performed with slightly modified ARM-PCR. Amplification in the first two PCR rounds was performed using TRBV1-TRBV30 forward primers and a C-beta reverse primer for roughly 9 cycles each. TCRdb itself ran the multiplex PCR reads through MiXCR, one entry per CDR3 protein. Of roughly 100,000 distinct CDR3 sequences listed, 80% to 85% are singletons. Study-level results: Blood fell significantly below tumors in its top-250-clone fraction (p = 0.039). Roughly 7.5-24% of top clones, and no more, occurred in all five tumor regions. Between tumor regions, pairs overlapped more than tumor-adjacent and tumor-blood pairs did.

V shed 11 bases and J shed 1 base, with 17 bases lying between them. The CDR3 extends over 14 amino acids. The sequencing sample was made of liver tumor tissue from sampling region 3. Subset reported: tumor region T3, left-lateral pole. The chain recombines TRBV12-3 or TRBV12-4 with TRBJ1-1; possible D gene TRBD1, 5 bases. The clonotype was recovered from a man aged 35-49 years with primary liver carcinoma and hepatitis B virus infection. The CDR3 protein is CARGNTGSNTEAFF. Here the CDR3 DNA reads TGTGCCCGCGGGAATACAGGTTCGAACACTGAAGCTTTCTTT.